These 26 T cell receptor beta chains were sequenced from one sample in a study of blood T cell repertoires in COVID-19. Sequencing used immunoSEQ multiplex PCR; TCRdb keeps in-frame clones, though not all of them. Here the sample spans 220,000 or so clones, about nine tenths being singletons. The sequencing sample was made of peripheral blood. These receptors came from a man aged 55 to 69 who had recovered from COVID-19.

The rearrangement links TRBV9 to TRBJ1-5; TRBD1 aligns across 7 bases. V gave up 0 bases and J gave up 4 bases; unmatched junction bases: 4. CDR3 length equals 15 residues. CDR1 is SGDLS and CDR2 is YYNGEE in the germline V gene. The CDR3, as DNA: TGTGCCAGCAGCGTAGGGAAGGGGGCAAATCAGCCCCAGCATTTT. Encoded protein: CASSVGKGANQPQHF.

The chain combines TRBV12-3 or TRBV12-4 with TRBJ2-7; TRBD1 might be the D (5 bases). The V gene lost 6 bases and the J gene lost 2 bases, with 8 bases spanning the gap. The length of the CDR3 is 12 residues. The CDR3 DNA reads TGTGCCAGCAGGACAGTCCCCTACGAGCAGTACTTC. This translates into CASRTVPYEQYF.

The rearrangement joins TRBV2 to TRBJ2-1; TRBD2 matches at 15 bases. This CDR3 region has 14 residues. Trimming took 8 bases from V and 9 from J; bases not matched to a gene: 5. The germline V gene encodes CDR1 SNHLY and CDR2 FYNNEI. The CDR3: CASALGLAGGEQFF. DNA of the CDR3: TGTGCCAGCGCGCTGGGACTAGCGGGGGGTGAGCAGTTCTTC.

The J gene is TRBJ2-3, the V gene TRBV6-5; 9 bases are a match to TRBD2. CDR1 is MNHEY and CDR2 is SVGAGI in the germline V gene. After removal of 4 bases from V and 4 bases from J, the junction contained 3 bases not matched to a gene. The length of the CDR3 is 14 residues. This CDR3 reads CASSLAGVSDTQYF. DNA for the CDR3: TGTGCCAGCAGTTTAGCGGGAGTCTCAGATACGCAGTATTTT.

The chain couples TRBV30 to TRBJ1-3, with 7 positions matching TRBD1. Germline V gene lookup returns CDR1 GTSNPN and CDR2 SVGIG (reference sequence). The CDR3 covers 17 residues. V lost 0 bases to trimming and J lost 2 bases; unmatched junction nucleotides: 10. CDR3 coding DNA: TGTGCCTGGAGTGTACCCGGGTTAGGGGGCACTGGAAACACCATATATTTT. Its protein is CAWSVPGLGGTGNTIYF.

This chain links TRBV4-2 with TRBJ1-2, with TRBD1 identical over 7 bases. The ends lost 2 bases at V and 3 bases at J; junction bases unmatched: 12. The CDR3 is 17 amino acids. Germline V gene data show CDR1 as LGHNA and CDR2 as YNFKEQ. For the CDR3, the DNA is TGTGCCAGCAGCCAAACGGGACAGAGACCTTCCTACTATGGCTACACCTTC. This codes for CASSQTGQRPSYYGYTF.

The CDR3 protein is CAWGGGRNQPQHF. CDR3 nucleotides: TGTGCCTGGGGGGGAGGGCGGAATCAGCCCCAGCATTTT. The V and J genes are TRBV30 and TRBJ1-5, with D possibly matching TRBD1 (5 bases). Germline CDR1 GTSNPN, CDR2 SVGIG (reference sequence). Trimming left V 5 bases short and J 4 bases short, with 12 bases between. The CDR3 is 13 amino acids.

V gene TRBV5-6 combines with J gene TRBJ2-7; perhaps TRBD1 as D (6 bases). V gave up 0 bases and J gave up 4 bases, with 11 bases separating them. The CDR3 runs 14 residues. Germline V gene data show CDR1 as SGHDT and CDR2 as YYEEEE. CDR3 DNA sequence: TGTGCCAGCAGCTTGGACAGGGTAGGGTACGAGCAGTACTTC. Its translation: CASSLDRVGYEQYF.

The rearrangement uses TRBV6-5 and TRBJ1-4; TRBD1 matches at 7 bases. CDR1 and CDR2 (germline): MNHEY, SVGAGI. After removal of 6 bases from V and 4 bases from J, the junction contained 5 bases not matched to a gene. The CDR3 runs to 14 residues. The CDR3: CASRPGQINEKLFF. In nucleotides, the CDR3 is TGTGCCAGCAGACCGGGACAGATTAATGAAAAACTGTTTTTT.

CDR3 loop: CATGLGQGNQPQHF. CDR3 coding DNA: TGTGCCACCGGCTTGGGACAGGGCAATCAGCCCCAGCATTTT. The chain employs TRBV19 and TRBJ1-5; 8 positions agree with TRBD1. V gave up 10 bases and J gave up 2 bases; unmatched junction bases: 7. CDR3 length: 14 amino acids. Per germline, CDR1 LNHDA and CDR2 SQIVND (reference sequence). Complete variable domain (other parts from reference TRBV19 and TRBJ1-5): DGGITQSPKYLFRKEGQNVTLSCEQNLNHDAMYWYRQDPGQGLRLIYYSQIVNDFQKGDIAEGYSVSREKKESFPLTVTSAQKNPTAFYLCATGLGQGNQPQHFGDGTRLSIL.

The V and J genes are TRBV6-4 and TRBJ1-2; D uncertain. Germline lookup yields CDR1 MRHNA and CDR2 SNTAGT. V was shortened by 6 bases and J by 5 bases, with 13 bases between the two germline ends. The CDR3 length is 13 residues. CDR3 amino acids: CASRTLEAYGYTF. CDR3 DNA: TGTGCCAGCAGGACCCTAGAGGCTTATGGCTACACCTTC.

J is TRBJ2-1 and V is TRBV5-4; 7 bases line up with TRBD1. V shed 10 bases, J shed 0 bases, and the junction held 7 bases outside the gene matches. CDR1 is SGHNT and CDR2 is YYREEE in the germline V gene (reference sequence). The CDR3 is made up of 14 amino acids. The CDR3 sequence: CALKEGASYNEQFF. The CDR3 nucleotides are TGTGCCCTCAAAGAGGGGGCCTCCTACAATGAGCAGTTCTTC.

CDR3 protein: CASSFFLSYNEQFF. The CDR3 DNA sequence: TGCGCCAGCAGCTTTTTCCTCTCCTACAATGAGCAGTTCTTC. The chain carries TRBV5-1 and TRBJ2-1; D not resolved. The CDR3 extends over 14 amino acids. Trimming stripped 2 bases from V and 0 bases from J, with 6 bases between. Germline CDR1 SGHRS, CDR2 YFSETQ. The entire variable domain, with the rest obtained from reference TRBV5-1 and TRBJ2-1, is as follows: KAGVTQTPRYLIKTRGQQVTLSCSPISGHRSVSWYQQTPGQGLQFLFEYFSETQRNKGNFPGRFSGRQFSNSRSEMNVSTLELGDSALYLCASSFFLSYNEQFFGPGTRLTVL.

V and J are TRBV28 and TRBJ1-3; 9 nucleotides match TRBD1. The J segment lost 4 bases and the V segment lost 6 bases, leaving 4 bases of the junction unmatched. The CDR3 spans 14 residues. Germline-derived CDR1 and CDR2 are MDHEN and SYDVKM. The CDR3 nucleotides read TGTGCCAGCAGGCGGGACAGGGTAGGAAACACCATATATTTT. It encodes CASRRDRVGNTIYF.

V and J are TRBV25-1 and TRBJ2-7; 8 nucleotides match TRBD1. The V and J ends lost 7 bases and 3 bases, in that order; junction bases with no gene match: 8. This CDR3 spans 14 amino acids. CDR1 and CDR2 from the germline V gene are MGHDK and SYGVNS. The CDR3 nucleotides read TGTGCCAGCACGCCACCGGACAGGGTCTACGAGCAGTACTTC. This sequence encodes CASTPPDRVYEQYF.

This chain links TRBV7-9 with TRBJ2-3, with 10 positions matching TRBD2. The CDR3 contains 15 residues. V shed 5 bases, J shed 6 bases, and the junction held 8 bases outside the gene matches. Germline V gene sequence: CDR1 SEHNR, CDR2 FQNEAQ (reference sequence). This chain's CDR3 is CASSQIAGGRDTQYF. CDR3 sequence (DNA): TGTGCCAGCAGCCAAATAGCGGGAGGTAGGGATACGCAGTATTTT.

CDR3 DNA: TGTGCCAGCAGCCCCACAGGGGGTGTTGAAAAACTGTTTTTT. Translating it yields CASSPTGGVEKLFF. This chain joins TRBV3-1 (or the pseudogene TRBV3-2) and TRBJ1-4; 8 bases are a match to TRBD1. The CDR3 runs 14 residues. Germline-derived CDR1 and CDR2 are LGHDT and YNNKEL (reference sequence). With 4 bases clipped from V and 7 bases from J, the junction kept 5 bases outside the gene matches.

V gene TRBV5-6 combines with J gene TRBJ1-2; D gene ambiguous. The CDR3 runs to 14 residues. From germline, CDR1 is SGHDT and CDR2 YYEEEE. V was clipped by 3 bases and J by 2 bases, with 11 bases between them. DNA for the CDR3: TGTGCCAGCAGCTACCAAAACCTAAACTATGGCTACACCTTC. Its translation is CASSYQNLNYGYTF.

This chain connects TRBV6-5 to TRBJ2-1; TRBD2 agrees at 8 bases. The CDR3 has 15 amino acids. Germline values: CDR1 MNHEY, CDR2 SVGAGI. With V trimmed by 6 bases and J by 5 bases, 9 bases remained unmatched. The CDR3 DNA is TGTGCCAGCAGGTCCCTAGCGGGTGAAAACAATGAGCAGTTCTTC. As protein: CASRSLAGENNEQFF.

In this sample, this clone turned up a few times. The chain is built from TRBV25-1 and TRBJ1-2, with TRBD1 matching 7 bases. V shed 5 bases and J 3 bases; nucleotides not matched to a gene: 6. The CDR3 sequence is 14 residues long. CDR1 MGHDK and CDR2 SYGVNS come from the germline V gene. The CDR3, as DNA: TGTGCCAGCAGTCCGACAGGGTTCGACTATGGCTACACCTTC. This codes for CASSPTGFDYGYTF.

CDR3 amino acids: CSASNQGAGLYGYTF. As DNA, the CDR3 is TGCAGTGCTAGTAACCAGGGGGCGGGTCTTTATGGCTACACCTTC. The chain joins TRBV20-1 to TRBJ1-2, with 8 bases matching TRBD1. Germline V gene lookup returns CDR1 DFQATT and CDR2 SNEGSKA (reference sequence). The CDR3 runs to 15 residues. J gave up 5 bases and V 3 bases, and 11 bases lay outside the gene matches.

Here the CDR3 reads CASKRDFWNTGELFF. Here the CDR3 DNA reads TGTGCCAGCAAGAGGGACTTTTGGAACACCGGGGAGCTGTTTTTT. This chain joins TRBV6-5 and TRBJ2-2; a weak D match, TRBD2 (6 bases). This CDR3 has 15 residues. Per germline, CDR1 MNHEY and CDR2 SVGAGI. V was shortened by 7 bases and J by 1 base, with 13 bases between the two germline ends.

As DNA, the CDR3 is TGTGCCAGCAGCCCTTTACAGGGGGCGCAGGAAAAACTGTTTTTT. It codes for CASSPLQGAQEKLFF. The chain has TRBV11-2 and TRBJ1-4; TRBD1 matches at 9 bases. Losses at the gene ends were 5 bases for V and 8 bases for J; bases not matched to a gene: 9. This CDR3 has 15 residues. The germline CDR1 and CDR2 sequences are SGHAT and FQNNGV.

The chain employs TRBV10-3 and TRBJ2-7; weak D call: TRBD2 (5 bases). This CDR3 region has 13 residues. Trimming pared 6 bases from V and 4 bases from J, leaving 13 bases between. The V gene's germline CDR1 is ENHRY and CDR2 SYGVKD. CDR3 in amino acids: CAIRMNSGYEQYF. DNA of the CDR3: TGTGCCATCAGGATGAACAGCGGATACGAGCAGTACTTC.

This clone was recorded only once. This rearrangement joins TRBV5-4 to TRBJ2-7; the match to TRBD2 covers 7 bases. Germline V CDR1 and CDR2: SGHNT, YYREEE (reference sequence). This CDR3 comprises 15 residues. The J segment lost 6 bases and the V segment lost 0 bases, leaving 9 bases of the junction unmatched. The CDR3 reads CASSLVSGARGEQYF. CDR3 nucleotide sequence: TGTGCCAGCAGCTTGGTGAGCGGGGCAAGGGGCGAGCAGTACTTC.

This chain joins TRBV7-8 and TRBJ2-7; 7 nucleotides agree with TRBD1. The CDR3 loop spans 14 amino acids. The V gene's germline CDR1 is SGHVS and CDR2 FQNEAQ. The V and J ends lost 1 base and 2 bases, in that order; junction bases with no gene match: 2. CDR3 nucleotides: TGTGCCAGCAGCTTAGAGGACAGGACCTACGAGCAGTACTTC. Translating gives CASSLEDRTYEQYF.